The entry that follows covers one TCR beta chain sequence. The antigen remains unidentified. These data come from a study of T cell repertoires in cytomegalovirus infection. Study context: From public TCR beta signatures came an indication of both CMV infection and matching HLA type.

TCRdb ran MiXCR on the reads and lists one entry per CDR3 protein. The data contain around 300,000 distinct CDR3 sequences, about 20% of them singletons. The junction had 7 bases not matched to a gene; V was cut back by 5 bases and J by 0 bases. The CDR3 runs 16 residues. Germline CDR1 is MNHEY and CDR2 is SMNVEV (reference sequence). The J gene is TRBJ2-7, the V gene TRBV27, with 10 bases that match TRBD1. Material: cultured PBMCs, obtained from culture after CMV antigen stimulation. The clonotype was recovered from a human donor in good health (CMV status not recorded). Some clones in this sample may be carry-over from other donors' samples. For the CDR3, the DNA is TGTGCCAGCAGTCCCTTGGGACAGGGGAGCTCCTACGAGCAGTACGTC. It encodes CASSPLGQGSSYEQYV.